A single sample gave rise to the 29 T cell receptor beta chains below, sequenced in a study of cytomegalovirus exposure and HLA in healthy donors. PCR was performed using 60 Vbeta and 13 Jbeta primers. Produced via immunoSEQ multiplex PCR; TCRdb's table is partial and in-frame only. This sample has around 150,000 clones, with about 80% found just once. Sequenced sample: PBMCs. These receptors came from a woman aged 45 to 65 in good health and CMV-seropositive.

The chain couples TRBV18 to TRBJ1-4; D is ambiguous. CDR1 is KGHSH and CDR2 is LQKENI in the germline V gene. This CDR3 has 14 residues. V was clipped by 1 base and J by 4 bases, with 7 bases between them. CDR3 DNA sequence: TGTGCCAGCTCACCACGGCAAGATAATGAAAAACTGTTTTTT. It encodes CASSPRQDNEKLFF.

The chain carries TRBV19 and TRBJ2-3; 9 nucleotides line up with TRBD2. With 7 bases clipped from V and 6 bases from J, the junction kept 8 bases outside the gene matches. The germline V gene has CDR1 LNHDA and CDR2 SQIVND (reference sequence). This CDR3 comprises 14 residues. The CDR3 nucleotides are TGTGCCAGTAAGGAGCGGGGGGACCGGGATACGCAGTATTTT. Residues: CASKERGDRDTQYF.

J is TRBJ2-3 and V is TRBV9, with 8 bases that match TRBD2. The V gene's germline CDR1 is SGDLS and CDR2 YYNGEE. The CDR3 contains 15 residues. J lost 0 bases, V lost 4 bases, and 4 bases had no gene match. DNA of the CDR3: TGTGCCAGCAGCCAAACTAGCGGAAGCACAGATACGCAGTATTTT. It translates to CASSQTSGSTDTQYF. The entire variable domain, with the rest obtained from reference TRBV9 and TRBJ2-3, is as follows: DSGVTQTPKHLITATGQRVTLRCSPRSGDLSVYWYQQSLDQGLQFLIQYYNGEERAKGNILERFSAQQFPDLHSELNLSSLELGDSALYFCASSQTSGSTDTQYFGPGTRLTVL.

This clone is a singleton in its sample. J is TRBJ2-1 and V is TRBV6-5; TRBD1 is a possible D gene (5 bases). The CDR3 runs 12 residues. In germline, CDR1 is MNHEY, CDR2 SVGAGI. Trimming took off 5 bases at V and 5 bases at J, with 7 bases between the two ends. CDR3 residues: CASSPGNNEQFF. CDR3 bases: TGTGCCAGCAGTCCAGGGAACAATGAGCAGTTCTTC.

This clone was seen a few times. This chain connects TRBV6-6 to TRBJ1-1; the D is unclear. The CDR3 consists of 15 residues. Germline V gene lookup returns CDR1 MNHNY and CDR2 SVGAGI (reference sequence). V shed 7 bases and J shed 2 bases, with 17 bases lying between them. This CDR3 reads CASTLWYSFNTEAFF. The CDR3 region has the DNA TGTGCCAGCACCCTCTGGTACAGCTTTAACACTGAAGCTTTCTTT.

This clone was seen only once. The gene calls are TRBV18 and TRBJ1-2, with TRBD1 matching over 9 bases. V lost 3 bases to trimming and J lost 5 bases; unmatched junction nucleotides: 4. The V gene's germline CDR1 is KGHSH and CDR2 LQKENI. The CDR3 runs to 14 residues. Here the CDR3 DNA reads TGTGCCAGCTCACCCGGACAGGGGTATTATGGCTACACCTTC. This sequence encodes CASSPGQGYYGYTF.

The chain uses TRBV7-8 and TRBJ1-2; the D gene is possibly TRBD1 (6 bases). CDR3 length: 15 amino acids. Germline CDR1 reads SGHVS; CDR2 reads FQNEAQ. V lost 2 bases, J lost 4 bases, and 14 bases lay in between. CDR3 sequence (DNA): TGTGCCAGCAGCTTAATCGGGGGGCTGGGCTATGGCTACACCTTC. Protein sequence: CASSLIGGLGYGYTF.

The chain recombines TRBV20-1 with TRBJ2-5; the match to TRBD1 covers 8 bases. V was pared by 3 bases and J by 13 bases, with 7 bases of the junction left unmatched. Per the germline V gene, CDR1 is DFQATT and CDR2 is SNEGSKA (reference sequence). The CDR3 spans 11 residues. CDR3 bases: TGCAGTGCTAGTATTTTGGGACAGGTGTACTTC. Residues: CSASILGQVYF.

This rearrangement joins TRBV6-6 to TRBJ2-7, with TRBD1 matching over 10 bases. The CDR3 is 14 amino acids. The ends lost 5 bases at V and 4 bases at J; junction bases unmatched: 5. Germline CDR1 is MNHNY and CDR2 is SVGAGI (reference sequence). The CDR3: CASSDRDRGYEQYF. The CDR3 nucleotides are TGTGCCAGCAGTGACAGGGACAGGGGTTACGAGCAGTACTTC.

The chain uses TRBV5-4 and TRBJ1-2, with D unresolved. V shed 1 base and J shed 6 bases, with 7 bases lying between them. The germline V gene has CDR1 SGHNT and CDR2 YYREEE (reference sequence). The CDR3 runs 12 residues. The CDR3 is CASSLLGNGYTF. Written as DNA, the CDR3 is TGTGCCAGCAGCTTGCTCGGTAATGGCTACACCTTC.

V and J are TRBV30 and TRBJ2-1; 8 nucleotides align to TRBD2. Germline assignment: CDR1 GTSNPN and CDR2 SVGIG (reference sequence). This CDR3 comprises 15 residues. The V gene end was trimmed by 0 bases and the J gene end by 4 bases; junction bases not matched to a gene: 5. CDR3 sequence reads: CAWSVLGGGYNEQFF. CDR3 in DNA: TGTGCCTGGAGTGTACTTGGCGGGGGGTACAATGAGCAGTTCTTC. The full variable domain, completed using reference TRBV30 and TRBJ2-1, is SQTIHQWPATLVQPVGSPLSLECTVEGTSNPNLYWYRQAAGRGLQLLFYSVGIGQISSEVPQNLSASRPQDRQFILSSKKLLLSDSGFYLCAWSVLGGGYNEQFFGPGTRLTVL.

The genes are TRBV27 and TRBJ1-6; tentative D call: TRBD1 (6 bases). The CDR3 consists of 16 residues. Trimming removed 9 bases at V and 0 bases at J, with 15 bases between. The germline V gene encodes CDR1 MNHEY and CDR2 SMNVEV (reference sequence). The CDR3: CARHRVGGSYNSPLHF. Written as DNA, the CDR3 is TGTGCCAGACACAGGGTAGGGGGCTCCTATAATTCACCCCTCCACTTT.

This chain uses TRBV27 with TRBJ1-6, with a weak D call TRBD1 (5 bases). Deletions cut 5 bases from V and 10 bases from J, with 12 bases between. Germline-derived CDR1 and CDR2 are MNHEY and SMNVEV (reference sequence). This CDR3 comprises 13 residues. Here the CDR3 DNA reads TGTGCCAGCAGTAAAGGGTGGGGCTCACCCCTCCACTTT. It codes for CASSKGWGSPLHF.

The chain uses TRBV27 and TRBJ2-1; D ambiguous. The CDR3 length is 13 residues. With 5 bases removed from V and 7 bases from J, the gap between germline ends came to 12 bases. Germline CDR1 is MNHEY and CDR2 is SMNVEV (reference sequence). CDR3 sequence (DNA): TGTGCCAGCAGTCCCCCGGGTTGGAATGAGCAGTTCTTC. The encoded protein is CASSPPGWNEQFF.

The chain uses TRBV28 and TRBJ1-4, with D tentatively TRBD1 (6 bases). Germline values: CDR1 MDHEN, CDR2 SYDVKM. V was trimmed by 4 bases and J by 5 bases, leaving 20 bases between them. This CDR3 is built from 17 residues. This CDR3 is CASSWARKRGGNEKLFF. The CDR3 DNA reads as TGTGCCAGCAGTTGGGCCAGAAAGAGGGGGGGCAATGAAAAACTGTTTTTT.

The chain combines TRBV18 with TRBJ1-3; 7 positions match TRBD1. This CDR3 is 15 amino acids long. CDR1 KGHSH and CDR2 LQKENI come from the germline V gene. The ends lost 6 bases at V and 0 bases at J; junction bases unmatched: 5. DNA for the CDR3: TGTGCCAGCTCTCCCAGGGGGAACTCTGGAAACACCATATATTTT. Translation gives CASSPRGNSGNTIYF.

This CDR3 is CASSEGAYEQYF. The CDR3 DNA reads as TGTGCCAGTAGTGAGGGCGCCTACGAGCAGTACTTC. The chain couples TRBV19 to TRBJ2-7, with a possible D match to TRBD2 (5 bases). Germline loops: CDR1 LNHDA, CDR2 SQIVND (reference sequence). The V end was cut by 5 bases, the J end by 2 bases, with 7 bases between. This CDR3 has 12 amino acids.

The chain is built from TRBV4-3 and TRBJ2-7; the match to TRBD1 covers 9 bases. J gave up 5 bases and V 3 bases, and 2 bases lay outside the gene matches. There are 13 residues in the CDR3. Germline loops: CDR1 LGHNA, CDR2 YSLEER. CDR3 loop: CASSQRTGDEQYF. The CDR3 DNA sequence: TGCGCCAGCAGCCAGAGGACAGGGGACGAGCAGTACTTC.

This clone was counted only a few times. The chain combines TRBV15 with TRBJ1-4, with a tentative D call TRBD1 (6 bases). The germline V gene has CDR1 LNHNV and CDR2 YYDKDF (reference sequence). There are 16 residues in the CDR3. V was pared by 4 bases and J by 5 bases, with 17 bases between. CDR3 in DNA: TGTGCCACCAGCACAGGGCAGGGGAAAATGAATGAAAAACTGTTTTTT. Its protein is CATSTGQGKMNEKLFF.

This clone was found a few times. The chain recombines TRBV7-2 with TRBJ2-3; TRBD2 matches 11 bases. Germline trimming cut 1 base from V and 4 bases from J; bases unmatched to any gene: 4. The CDR3 spans 16 residues. CDR1 is SGHTA, CDR2 FQGNSA, per germline. In DNA, the CDR3 is TGTGCCAGCAGCTTAGTTCTAGCGGGGGGTTCAGATACGCAGTATTTT. Translating it yields CASSLVLAGGSDTQYF.

The chain has TRBV14 and TRBJ2-7; possibly TRBD2 for D (6 bases). Trimming left V 3 bases short and J 0 bases short, with 12 bases between. The CDR3 has 15 amino acids. Germline assignment: CDR1 SGHDN and CDR2 FVKESK. CDR3 in amino acids: CASSQTRVSSYEQYF. Written as DNA, the CDR3 is TGTGCCAGCAGCCAGACTAGGGTCAGCTCCTACGAGCAGTACTTC.

The chain recombines TRBV2 with TRBJ2-3; the D gene is possibly TRBD1 (6 bases). Germline assignment: CDR1 SNHLY and CDR2 FYNNEI. Trimming shortened V by 6 bases and J by 0 bases, and 10 bases separated the two germline ends. The CDR3 runs to 14 residues. Here the CDR3 reads CASRNRASTDTQYF. CDR3 bases: TGTGCCAGCAGGAACAGGGCAAGCACAGATACGCAGTATTTT.

This chain connects TRBV4-1 to TRBJ2-1; TRBD1 aligns across 9 bases. After removal of 5 bases from V and 3 bases from J, the junction contained 8 bases not matched to a gene. The CDR3 length is 16 residues. Germline assignment: CDR1 MGHRA and CDR2 YSYEKL. CDR3 loop: CASSARGTGIYNEQFF. CDR3 nucleotide sequence: TGCGCCAGCAGCGCCAGGGGGACAGGGATCTACAATGAGCAGTTCTTC.

This clone appeared a single time. The rearrangement links TRBV7-9 to TRBJ1-6, with TRBD1 matching 9 bases. Trimming cost V 1 base and J 6 bases; bases outside gene matches: 7. CDR1 is SEHNR and CDR2 is FQNEAQ in the germline V gene (reference sequence). The CDR3 totals 17 residues. In DNA form, the CDR3 reads TGTGCCAGCAGCTTAGGGACAGGGGATGGATCTAATTCACCCCTCCACTTT. This codes for CASSLGTGDGSNSPLHF.

The J gene is TRBJ1-5, the V gene TRBV23-1; no reliable D call. TRBV23-1 qualifies as an ORF whose function is uncertain. This CDR3 region has 17 residues. The V and J ends lost 1 base and 0 bases respectively, with 13 bases between them. The chain's CDR3 is CASSQLPYTYSNQPQHF. CDR3 bases: TGCGCCAGCAGTCAATTGCCATATACTTATAGCAATCAGCCCCAGCATTTT.

The chain employs TRBV4-1 and TRBJ1-1; D remains ambiguous. Germline V gene data show CDR1 as MGHRA and CDR2 as YSYEKL. The CDR3 has 13 residues. V lost 6 bases and J 0 bases, leaving 8 bases between the germline ends. The CDR3 DNA is TGCGCCAGCAGTCGAGTCATGAACACTGAAGCTTTCTTT. This codes for CASSRVMNTEAFF.

The chain uses TRBV10-1 and TRBJ2-3, with TRBD2 as a possible D gene (6 bases). V was trimmed by 3 bases and J by 2 bases, leaving 15 bases between them. Germline V gives CDR1 WNHNN, CDR2 SYGVQD (reference sequence). CDR3 length: 16 amino acids. CDR3 region: CASSDIGSVYTDTQYF. The CDR3 bases are TGCGCCAGCAGTGATATCGGGAGCGTTTACACAGATACGCAGTATTTT.

This chain joins TRBV7-2 and TRBJ2-7, with TRBD1 as a possible D gene (5 bases). Trimming removed 4 bases at V and 6 bases at J, with 25 bases between. Germline V lookup: CDR1 SGHTA, CDR2 FQGNSA. This CDR3 contains 17 residues. The CDR3 DNA is TGTGCCAGCAGCTCCTCACCCTCAGGGTTCGTGGGCCTCGAGCAGTACTTC. It codes for CASSSSPSGFVGLEQYF.

This chain connects TRBV28 to TRBJ2-5; the match to TRBD1 covers 9 bases. The CDR3 length is 16 residues. Germline lookup yields CDR1 MDHEN and CDR2 SYDVKM. J gave up 5 bases and V 3 bases, and 10 bases lay outside the gene matches. The CDR3 region is CASSLPDRGMRETQYF. The CDR3 bases are TGTGCCAGCAGTTTGCCCGACAGGGGGATGAGGGAGACCCAGTACTTC.